Sequencing of this T cell receptor beta chain was carried out in a study of human T cells and chemical hapten exposure. Time point denoted: pre-sensitization, week 0. Treatment indicated: therapeutic diphenylcyclopropenone sensitization with weekly scalp DPC. TCRdb processed the RACE reads anew with MiXCR; each CDR3 protein has one entry. The table shows more than 300,000 distinct CDR3 sequences, with 5% to 6.5% occurring only once. The CDR3 has 14 amino acids. Germline CDR1 SGHVS, CDR2 FQNEAQ. Trimming shortened V by 4 bases and J by 3 bases, and 12 bases separated the two germline ends. The chain recombines TRBV7-8 with TRBJ1-2, with a possible D match to TRBD1 (6 bases). The starting material was whole blood, obtained in connection with sensitization to the hapten diphenylcyclopropenone (DPC). The receptor comes from a woman under 30 with alopecia areata. Some clones in this sample may be carry-over from other donors' samples. CDR3 nucleotides: TGTGCCAGCAGCTCCAGACAGGTCTACTATGGCTACACCTTC. This encodes CASSSRQVYYGYTF.